These 20 T cell receptor beta chains were sequenced from one sample in a study of T cells expressing NK-cell markers. TCRdb reworked the 5' RACE reads into one entry per CDR3 protein, no DNA. The sample totals about 460,000 distinct CDR3 sequences. Material for sequencing was blood T cells: a sorted CD56 or NKG2C T cell subset, CD4+ or CD8+ T cells, or bulk PBMC T cells (not recorded which). The receptors shown here come from a woman between 45 and 60 years old in good health.

V usage is TRBV28 and J usage is TRBJ2-5; no DNA is available, so the TRBD2 call from TCRdb remains unchecked. The germline CDR1 and CDR2 sequences are MDHEN and SYDVKM. The CDR3 is 14 residues long. The chain's CDR3 is CASSLGGSLETQYF.

The chain employs TRBV20-1 and TRBJ2-5; checking the TCRdb D call of TRBD1 is not possible without DNA. Looked up from germline, CDR1 is DFQATT and CDR2 is SNEGSKA (reference sequence). This CDR3 spans 15 amino acids. This chain's CDR3 is CSAGRLGGAQETQYF.

V gene TRBV6-5 combines with J gene TRBJ1-5. Germline V CDR1 and CDR2: MNHEY, SVGAGI. This CDR3 contains 15 residues. CDR3: CASSPDPSVRQPQHF.

The genes are TRBV7-3 and TRBJ2-1; TCRdb reports TRBD2, a call that lacks DNA to check it against. The germline CDR1 and CDR2 sequences are SGHTA and FQGTGA. The CDR3 sequence is 15 residues long. The CDR3 sequence: CASSNRLAGVNEQFF.

V is TRBV5-1 and J is TRBJ2-1; TCRdb selects TRBD2, and the lack of DNA leaves this call unchecked. Germline V gives CDR1 SGHRS, CDR2 YFSETQ. This CDR3 is 15 amino acids long. The chain's CDR3 is CASSLTSGGPSEQFF.

The chain carries TRBV20-1 and TRBJ1-4. The length of the CDR3 is 16 residues. Germline loops: CDR1 DFQATT, CDR2 SNEGSKA (reference sequence). CDR3 in amino acids: CSARKSGTSTNEKLFF.

The V and J genes are TRBV3-1 and TRBJ1-2; TCRdb indicates TRBD1, and absent DNA this call remains unverified. The CDR3 loop spans 16 amino acids. Germline lookup yields CDR1 LGHDT and CDR2 YNNKEL (reference sequence). This CDR3 is CASSQSGGQGIYGYTF.

J is TRBJ2-7 and V is TRBV30; TCRdb lists TRBD2, though no DNA is available to test this call. Germline lookup yields CDR1 GTSNPN and CDR2 SVGIG (reference sequence). This CDR3 spans 13 amino acids. The CDR3 sequence: CAWSLGGSLWQYF.

V is TRBV7-8 and J is TRBJ1-2. This CDR3 contains 16 residues. Germline lookup yields CDR1 SGHVS and CDR2 FQNEAQ. CDR3: CASSLEAGKAWYGYTF.

The J gene is TRBJ1-6, the V gene TRBV20-1; with no DNA, the TCRdb D assignment of TRBD1 cannot be verified. The germline V gene encodes CDR1 DFQATT and CDR2 SNEGSKA (reference sequence). The CDR3 contains 14 residues. CDR3 sequence: CSASVNRDNSPLHF.

The rearrangement joins TRBV19 to TRBJ2-2; TCRdb lists TRBD2, though no DNA is available to test this call. The CDR3 spans 18 residues. Germline V lookup: CDR1 LNHDA, CDR2 SQIVND (reference sequence). CDR3 loop: CASSIGPSGSIDTGELFF.

The chain carries TRBV7-2 and TRBJ2-5; TCRdb outputs TRBD2, but without DNA this stays unchecked. This CDR3 spans 15 amino acids. Germline lookup yields CDR1 SGHTA and CDR2 FQGNSA. CDR3 protein: CASSSGLAGYETQYF. Supplemented by reference TRBV7-2 and TRBJ2-5, the full variable domain reads GAGVSQSPSNKVTEKGKDVELRCDPISGHTALYWYRQSLGQGLEFLIYFQGNSAPDKSGLPSDRFSAERTGGSVSTLTIQRTQQEDSAVYLCASSSGLAGYETQYFGPGTRLLVL.

The V call is TRBV9, the J call TRBJ2-7; there is no DNA to check the TCRdb D call of TRBD1. The CDR3 extends over 14 amino acids. CDR1 and CDR2 (germline): SGDLS, YYNGEE. The CDR3 region is CASSVVARAGEQYF.

This sequence joins TRBV5-1 and TRBJ2-7; without DNA, the TCRdb call of TRBD1 cannot be checked. This CDR3 has 13 residues. Per germline, CDR1 SGHRS and CDR2 YFSETQ. CDR3 loop: CASDRTQPYEQYF.

This rearrangement joins TRBV25-1 to TRBJ1-1; TCRdb returns TRBD1, unconfirmable since there is no DNA. Germline-derived CDR1 and CDR2 are MGHDK and SYGVNS. The CDR3 loop spans 16 amino acids. The CDR3 protein is CASSEPIQGEHTEAFF.

The rearrangement links TRBV7-8 to TRBJ2-1; there is no DNA to check the TCRdb D call of TRBD1. The CDR3 consists of 14 residues. The germline CDR1 and CDR2 sequences are SGHVS and FQNEAQ. The CDR3 spells CASSPTRIGQEQFF.

This rearrangement joins TRBV10-3 to TRBJ1-5; the TCRdb call, TRBD1, lacks DNA for checking. Germline loops: CDR1 ENHRY, CDR2 SYGVKD. CDR3 size: 16 residues. CDR3 in amino acids: CAISEYGGSTNQPQHF.

V gene TRBV20-1 combines with J gene TRBJ1-5; TCRdb's assignment of TRBD1 cannot be checked, as there is no DNA. Germline V lookup: CDR1 DFQATT, CDR2 SNEGSKA (reference sequence). There are 18 residues in the CDR3. This CDR3 is CSARVRRVGQLHNQPQHF.

The V call is TRBV5-5, the J call TRBJ2-4; as DNA is missing, the TRBD1 call by TCRdb cannot be tested. Germline values: CDR1 SGHKS, CDR2 YYEKEE (reference sequence). The CDR3 has 13 residues. CDR3 protein: CASHAGVKNIQYF.

J is TRBJ2-5 and V is TRBV3-1; absent DNA, TCRdb's TRBD2 call cannot be checked. Germline CDR1 and CDR2: LGHDT and YNNKEL (reference sequence). This CDR3 comprises 13 residues. The CDR3 sequence is CASSQLSGETQYF.